This T cell receptor (beta chain) was sequenced for a study of read filtering for tumor transcriptome and immune sequencing. The overall study: Whole-transcriptome libraries were prepared after DNase treatment. Study-level findings and limits: The CD138-negative fraction was mixed bone marrow immune cells, not pure T cells. RNA-seq captured clonotypes less deeply and reliably than IR-seq. Roughly four fifths of IR-seq clonotypes had one read, totaling roughly 3.5% of reads; RNA-seq: approximately 73% and 42%.

For this clonotype: Antigen specificity is unknown.

Deletions cut 5 bases from V and 3 bases from J, with 10 bases between. This CDR3 has 13 residues. The germline V gene encodes CDR1 LNHNV and CDR2 YYDKDF (reference sequence). Molecular barcoded adaptors covering alpha/delta and beta/gamma chains were used on approximately 400 ng RNA. TCRdb recomputed calls from the reads with MiXCR, one row per CDR3 protein. Of about 93,000 distinct CDR3 sequences listed, 20% to 25% are singletons. Sample: a population of CD138-negative cells sorted from bone marrow. The receptor comes from a donor aged 40 or over with multiple myeloma. The chain combines TRBV15 with TRBJ2-5, with D perhaps given as TRBD1 or TRBD2 (5 bases each). The CDR3 nucleotides are TGTGCCACCAGCTGGGACGGAAAAGAGACCCAGTACTTC. Its translation is CATSWDGKETQYF.